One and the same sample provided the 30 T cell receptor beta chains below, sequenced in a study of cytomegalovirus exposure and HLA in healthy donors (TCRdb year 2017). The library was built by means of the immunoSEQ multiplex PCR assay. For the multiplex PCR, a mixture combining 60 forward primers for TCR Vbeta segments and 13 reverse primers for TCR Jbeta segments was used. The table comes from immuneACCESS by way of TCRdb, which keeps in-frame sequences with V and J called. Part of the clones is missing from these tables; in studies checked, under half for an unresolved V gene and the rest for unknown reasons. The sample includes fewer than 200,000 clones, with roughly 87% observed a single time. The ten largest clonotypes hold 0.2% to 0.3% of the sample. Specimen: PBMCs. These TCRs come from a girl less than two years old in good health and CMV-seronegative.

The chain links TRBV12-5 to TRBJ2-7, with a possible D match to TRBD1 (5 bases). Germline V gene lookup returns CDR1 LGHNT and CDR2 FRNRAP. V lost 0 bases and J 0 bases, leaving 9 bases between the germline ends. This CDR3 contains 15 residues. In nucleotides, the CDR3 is TGTGCTAGTGGTTTGGTTACAGGACCCTCCTACGAGCAGTACTTC. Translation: CASGLVTGPSYEQYF.

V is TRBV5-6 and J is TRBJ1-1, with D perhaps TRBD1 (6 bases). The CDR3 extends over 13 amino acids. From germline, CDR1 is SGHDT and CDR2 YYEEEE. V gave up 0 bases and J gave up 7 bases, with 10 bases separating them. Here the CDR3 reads CASSLADRYEAFF. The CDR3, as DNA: TGTGCCAGCAGCTTGGCTGACAGGTATGAAGCTTTCTTT.

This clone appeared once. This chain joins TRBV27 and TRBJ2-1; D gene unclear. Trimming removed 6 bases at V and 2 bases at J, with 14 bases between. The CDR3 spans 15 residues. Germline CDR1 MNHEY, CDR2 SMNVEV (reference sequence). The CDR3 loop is CASRIQTVTYNEQFF. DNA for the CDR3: TGTGCCAGCAGAATACAGACCGTTACCTACAATGAGCAGTTCTTC.

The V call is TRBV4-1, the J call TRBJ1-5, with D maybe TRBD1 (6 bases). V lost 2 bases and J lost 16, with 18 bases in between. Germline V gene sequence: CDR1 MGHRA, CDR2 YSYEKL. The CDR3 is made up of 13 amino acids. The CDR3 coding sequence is TGCGCCAGCAGCCAACTTGCGGGGGCTGTGGTACATTTT. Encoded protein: CASSQLAGAVVHF.

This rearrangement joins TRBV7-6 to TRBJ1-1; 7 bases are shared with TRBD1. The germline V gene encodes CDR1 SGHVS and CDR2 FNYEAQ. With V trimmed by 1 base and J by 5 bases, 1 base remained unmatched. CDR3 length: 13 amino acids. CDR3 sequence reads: CASSLETGTEAFF. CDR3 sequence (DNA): TGTGCCAGCAGCTTAGAGACAGGGACTGAAGCTTTCTTT.

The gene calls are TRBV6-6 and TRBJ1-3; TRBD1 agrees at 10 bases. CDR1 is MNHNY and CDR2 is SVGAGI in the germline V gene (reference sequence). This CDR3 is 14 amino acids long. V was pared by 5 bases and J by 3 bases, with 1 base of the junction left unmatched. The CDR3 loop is CASSDRGHGNTIYF. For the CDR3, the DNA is TGTGCCAGCAGTGACAGGGGGCATGGAAACACCATATATTTT.

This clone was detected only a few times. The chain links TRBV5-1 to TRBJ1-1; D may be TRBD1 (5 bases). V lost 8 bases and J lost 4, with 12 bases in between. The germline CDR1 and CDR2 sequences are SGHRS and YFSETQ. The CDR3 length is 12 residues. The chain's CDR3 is CASRSGLTEAFF. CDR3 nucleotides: TGCGCCAGTAGATCAGGGCTCACTGAAGCTTTCTTT.

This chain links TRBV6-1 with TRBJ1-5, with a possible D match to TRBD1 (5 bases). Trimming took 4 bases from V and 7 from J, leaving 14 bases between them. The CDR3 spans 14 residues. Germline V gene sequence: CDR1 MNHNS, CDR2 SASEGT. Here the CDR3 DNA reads TGTGCCAGCAGTGCTTCCCCCGGGGGGCAGCCCCAGCATTTT. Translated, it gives CASSASPGGQPQHF.

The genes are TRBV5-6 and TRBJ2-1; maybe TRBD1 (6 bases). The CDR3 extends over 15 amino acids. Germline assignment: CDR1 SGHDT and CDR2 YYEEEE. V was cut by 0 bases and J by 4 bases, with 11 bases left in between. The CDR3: CASSLGTRGYNEQFF. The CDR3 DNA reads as TGTGCCAGCAGCTTGGGTACTAGGGGGTACAATGAGCAGTTCTTC.

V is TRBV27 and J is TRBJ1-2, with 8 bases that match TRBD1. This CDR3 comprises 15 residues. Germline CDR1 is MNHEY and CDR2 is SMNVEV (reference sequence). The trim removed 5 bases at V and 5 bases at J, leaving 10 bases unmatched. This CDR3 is CASSPTGALGYGYTF. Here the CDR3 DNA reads TGTGCCAGCAGTCCGACAGGGGCATTGGGTTATGGCTACACCTTC.

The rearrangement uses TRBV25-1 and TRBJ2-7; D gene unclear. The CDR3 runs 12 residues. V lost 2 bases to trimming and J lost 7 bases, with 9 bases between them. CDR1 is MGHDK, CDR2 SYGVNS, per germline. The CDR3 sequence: CASSEGSREQYF. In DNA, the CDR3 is TGTGCCAGCAGTGAAGGGTCGCGGGAGCAGTACTTC.

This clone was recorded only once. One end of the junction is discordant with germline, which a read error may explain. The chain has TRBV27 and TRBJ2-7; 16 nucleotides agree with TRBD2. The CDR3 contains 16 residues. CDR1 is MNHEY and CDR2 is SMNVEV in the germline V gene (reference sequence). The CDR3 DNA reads TGTGCCAGCAGCCTCTTTATCGGGACTAGCGGGAGGGCTTCCCACTTC. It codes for CASSLFIGTSGRASHF.

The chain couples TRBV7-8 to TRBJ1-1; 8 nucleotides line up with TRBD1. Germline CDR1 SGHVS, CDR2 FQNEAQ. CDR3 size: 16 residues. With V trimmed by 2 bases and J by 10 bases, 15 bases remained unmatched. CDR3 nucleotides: TGTGCCAGCAGCTTACAACTTCAGGGGGCGTATAGTAGAGCTTTCTTT. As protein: CASSLQLQGAYSRAFF.

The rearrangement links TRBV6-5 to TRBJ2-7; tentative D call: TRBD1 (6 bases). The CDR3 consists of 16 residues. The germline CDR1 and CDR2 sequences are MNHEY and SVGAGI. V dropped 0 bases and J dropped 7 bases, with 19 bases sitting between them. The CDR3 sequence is CASSYSTGRDPGEQYF. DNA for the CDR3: TGTGCCAGCAGTTACTCGACAGGCCGGGACCCTGGGGAGCAGTACTTC.

The chain's CDR3 is CASSLNGVNEKLFF. The CDR3 nucleotides read TGCGCCAGCAGCTTGAACGGGGTTAATGAAAAACTGTTTTTT. The chain joins TRBV5-1 to TRBJ1-4; no clear D. This CDR3 has 14 residues. The V end was cut by 1 base, the J end by 4 bases, with 8 bases between. Per germline, CDR1 SGHRS and CDR2 YFSETQ.

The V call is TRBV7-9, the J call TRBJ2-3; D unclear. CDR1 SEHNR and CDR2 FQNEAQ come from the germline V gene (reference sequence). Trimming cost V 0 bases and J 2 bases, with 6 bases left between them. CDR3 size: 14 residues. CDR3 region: CASSLAGNTDTQYF. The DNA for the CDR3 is TGTGCCAGCAGCTTAGCGGGCAACACAGATACGCAGTATTTT.

CDR3 bases: TGTGCCAGCAACGAACAGGGTGGCACTGAAGCTTTCTTT. It is translated as CASNEQGGTEAFF. The chain joins TRBV6-6 to TRBJ1-1; D perhaps matches TRBD1 (6 bases). The CDR3 extends over 13 amino acids. Germline V gene data show CDR1 as MNHNY and CDR2 as SVGAGI (reference sequence). Deletions cut 7 bases from V and 4 bases from J, with 13 bases between.

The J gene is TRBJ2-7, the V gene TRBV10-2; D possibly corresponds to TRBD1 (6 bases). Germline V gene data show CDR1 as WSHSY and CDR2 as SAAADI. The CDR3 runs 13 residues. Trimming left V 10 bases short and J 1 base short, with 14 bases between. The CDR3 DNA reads TGCGCCACCTTGACGGACAGATCCTACGAGCAGTACTTC. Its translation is CATLTDRSYEQYF.

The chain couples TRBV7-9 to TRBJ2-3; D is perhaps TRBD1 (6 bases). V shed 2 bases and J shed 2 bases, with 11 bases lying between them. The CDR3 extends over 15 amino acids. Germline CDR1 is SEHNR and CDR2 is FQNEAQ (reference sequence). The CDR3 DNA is TGTGCCAGCAGCTTATATCAGGGGTACACAGATACGCAGTATTTT. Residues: CASSLYQGYTDTQYF.

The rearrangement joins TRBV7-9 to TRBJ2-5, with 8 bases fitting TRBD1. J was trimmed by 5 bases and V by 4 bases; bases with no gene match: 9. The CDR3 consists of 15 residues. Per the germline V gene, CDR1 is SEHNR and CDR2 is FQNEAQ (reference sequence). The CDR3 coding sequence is TGTGCCAGCAGCTCGGACAGGGTTCAAAGGGAGACCCAGTACTTC. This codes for CASSSDRVQRETQYF.

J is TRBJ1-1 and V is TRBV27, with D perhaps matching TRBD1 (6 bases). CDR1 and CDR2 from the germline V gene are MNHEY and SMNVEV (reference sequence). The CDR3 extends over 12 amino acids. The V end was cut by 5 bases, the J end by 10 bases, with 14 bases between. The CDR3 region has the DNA TGTGCCAGCAGTAGAGCCGGGACACCAGCTTTCTTT. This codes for CASSRAGTPAFF.

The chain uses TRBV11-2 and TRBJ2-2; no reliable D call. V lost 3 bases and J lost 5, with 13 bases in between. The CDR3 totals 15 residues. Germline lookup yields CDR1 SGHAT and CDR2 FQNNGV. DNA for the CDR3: TGTGCCAGCAGCTTCCCCCCCCCGAGAACCGGGGAGCTGTTTTTT. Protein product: CASSFPPPRTGELFF.

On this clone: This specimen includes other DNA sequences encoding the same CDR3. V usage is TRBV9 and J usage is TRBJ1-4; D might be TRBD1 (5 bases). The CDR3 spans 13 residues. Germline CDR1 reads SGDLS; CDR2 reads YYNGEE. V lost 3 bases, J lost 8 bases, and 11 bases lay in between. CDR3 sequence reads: CASSASGDEKLFF. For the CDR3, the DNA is TGTGCCAGCAGCGCCTCGGGGGACGAAAAACTGTTTTTT.

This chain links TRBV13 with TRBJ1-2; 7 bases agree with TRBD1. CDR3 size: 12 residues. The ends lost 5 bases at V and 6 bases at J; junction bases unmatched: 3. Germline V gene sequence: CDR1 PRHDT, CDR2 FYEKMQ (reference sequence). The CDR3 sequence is CASSPQGNGYTF. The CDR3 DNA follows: TGTGCCAGCAGCCCACAGGGGAATGGCTACACCTTC.

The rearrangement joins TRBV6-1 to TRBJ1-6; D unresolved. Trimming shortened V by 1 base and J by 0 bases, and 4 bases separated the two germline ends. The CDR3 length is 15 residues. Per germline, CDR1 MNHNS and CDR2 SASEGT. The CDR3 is CASSEDNSYNSPLHF. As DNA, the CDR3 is TGTGCCAGCAGTGAAGATAACTCCTATAATTCACCCCTCCACTTT.

CDR3 sequence (DNA): TGCGCCAGCAGCTTTTCCCCTAGGACAGGGGGCGTGCCCGGGGAGCTGTTTTTT. The encoded protein is CASSFSPRTGGVPGELFF. V and J are TRBV5-1 and TRBJ2-2; 11 bases match TRBD1. Trimming removed 2 bases from V and 6 bases from J; junction bases left unmatched: 12. This CDR3 has 18 residues. The germline V gene encodes CDR1 SGHRS and CDR2 YFSETQ. The entire variable domain, with the rest obtained from reference TRBV5-1 and TRBJ2-2, is as follows: KAGVTQTPRYLIKTRGQQVTLSCSPISGHRSVSWYQQTPGQGLQFLFEYFSETQRNKGNFPGRFSGRQFSNSRSEMNVSTLELGDSALYLCASSFSPRTGGVPGELFFGEGSRLTVL.

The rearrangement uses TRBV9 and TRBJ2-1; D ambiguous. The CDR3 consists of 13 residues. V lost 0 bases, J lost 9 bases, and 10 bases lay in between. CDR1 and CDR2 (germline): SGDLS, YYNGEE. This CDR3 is CASSVVSNSEQFF. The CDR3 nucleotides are TGTGCCAGCAGCGTAGTTAGTAATTCTGAGCAGTTCTTC.

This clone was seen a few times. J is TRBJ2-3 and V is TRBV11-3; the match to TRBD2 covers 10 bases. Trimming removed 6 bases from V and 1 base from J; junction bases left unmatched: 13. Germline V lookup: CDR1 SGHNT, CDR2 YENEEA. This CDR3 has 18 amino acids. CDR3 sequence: CASRLAGVVTPRTDTQYF. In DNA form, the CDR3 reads TGTGCCAGCAGGCTAGCGGGAGTAGTTACGCCTCGCACAGATACGCAGTATTTT.

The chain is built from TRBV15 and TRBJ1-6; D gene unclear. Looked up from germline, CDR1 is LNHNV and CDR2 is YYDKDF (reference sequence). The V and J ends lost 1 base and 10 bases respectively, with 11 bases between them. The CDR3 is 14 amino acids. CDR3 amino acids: CATSRGQGLSPLHF. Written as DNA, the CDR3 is TGTGCCACCAGCAGAGGACAAGGATTGTCACCCCTCCACTTT.

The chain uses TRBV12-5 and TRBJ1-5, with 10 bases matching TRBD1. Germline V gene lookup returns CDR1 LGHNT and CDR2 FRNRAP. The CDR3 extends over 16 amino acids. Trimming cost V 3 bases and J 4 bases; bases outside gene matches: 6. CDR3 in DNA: TGTGCTAGTGGTTTAGGGACAGGGGCCAATAATCAGCCCCAGCATTTT. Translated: CASGLGTGANNQPQHF.